Described below is a single T cell receptor (beta chain) sequence and its context. Time point in this sample: 2014-2015 season, 7 days after vaccination. Cells are cTfh (non-naive CD4+CXCR5+PD-1+), split by ICOS and CD38 into double-positive or double-negative. The entry originates in a study of follicular helper T cells after annual influenza vaccination. The protocol was immunoSEQ multiplex PCR, while the TCRdb copy is restricted to in-frame clones and leaves out a portion. The profile shows about 15,000 clones, approximately 84% of them singletons. Germline V gene lookup returns CDR1 SGHRS and CDR2 YFSETQ. V shed 4 bases and J shed 11 bases, with 24 bases lying between them. This CDR3 has 15 amino acids.

The chain uses TRBV5-1 and TRBJ1-2; tentatively, D is TRBD1 (6 bases). This sample comprised CXCR5+ CD38- circulating T follicular helper cells from blood, obtained 7 days after influenza vaccination. Specified subset: circulating Tfh, non-naive CD4+CXCR5+PD-1+ (ICOS+CD38+ or ICOS-CD38-). The clonotype was recovered from an adult who received the influenza vaccine. The CDR3 sequence: CASSPLDQGSARYTF. As DNA, the CDR3 is TGCGCCAGCAGCCCCTTAGACCAGGGGAGTGCGAGATACACCTTC.